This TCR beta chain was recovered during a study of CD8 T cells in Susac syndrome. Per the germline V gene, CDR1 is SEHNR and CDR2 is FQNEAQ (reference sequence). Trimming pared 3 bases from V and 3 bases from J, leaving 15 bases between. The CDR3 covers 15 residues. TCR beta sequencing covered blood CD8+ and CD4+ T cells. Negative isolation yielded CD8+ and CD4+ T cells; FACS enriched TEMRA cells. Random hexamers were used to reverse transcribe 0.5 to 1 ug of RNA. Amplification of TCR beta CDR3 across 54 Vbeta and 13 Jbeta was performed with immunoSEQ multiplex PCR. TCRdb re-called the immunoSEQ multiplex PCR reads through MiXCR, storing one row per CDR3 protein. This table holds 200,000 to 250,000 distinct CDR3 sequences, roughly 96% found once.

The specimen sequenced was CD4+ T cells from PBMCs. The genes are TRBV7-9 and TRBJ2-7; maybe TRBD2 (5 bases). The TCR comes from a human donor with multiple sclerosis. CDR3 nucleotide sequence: TGTGCCAGCAGCTTCGGACTCTCCTCCGACTACGAGCAGTACTTC. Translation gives CASSFGLSSDYEQYF.